The 18 T cell receptor beta chains in this list originate from one sample, sequenced in a study of molecular identifiers for immune sequencing clone quantification. TCRdb processed the PCR reads anew with MiXCR; each CDR3 protein has one entry. This repertoire shows about 500,000 distinct CDR3 sequences, less than 30% found once; its top ten account for under 0.8%. The sequencing input was naive CD8+ T cells from blood, with Jurkat cell RNA spiked in. The sample's subset: FACS-sorted CD8+CD4-CCR7+CD45RA+ naive T cells. These receptor sequences come from a human donor in good health. Some libraries in this study had Jurkat cell RNA spiked in.

V usage is TRBV9 and J usage is TRBJ2-3, with 10 bases matching TRBD1. CDR3 length equals 16 residues. The ends lost 0 bases at V and 2 bases at J; junction bases unmatched: 3. Germline lookup yields CDR1 SGDLS and CDR2 YYNGEE. Here the CDR3 DNA reads TGTGCCAGCAGCGTAGCCGGGACAGGGGACACAGATACGCAGTATTTT. This codes for CASSVAGTGDTDTQYF. Drawing the rest from reference TRBV9 and TRBJ2-3, the complete variable domain is DSGVTQTPKHLITATGQRVTLRCSPRSGDLSVYWYQQSLDQGLQFLIQYYNGEERAKGNILERFSAQQFPDLHSELNLSSLELGDSALYFCASSVAGTGDTDTQYFGPGTRLTVL.

This clonotype was detected only a few times. The genes are TRBV11-3 and TRBJ2-3; possibly TRBD2 for D (7 bases). This CDR3 spans 15 amino acids. Trimming took off 0 bases at V and 2 bases at J, with 9 bases between the two ends. The germline V gene encodes CDR1 SGHNT and CDR2 YENEEA. The CDR3 region has the DNA TGTGCCAGCAGCTTAGAGGGGGGGCCCACAGATACGCAGTATTTT. Encoded protein: CASSLEGGPTDTQYF.

Points on this clonotype: A much bigger clone sits one base away, suggesting this may be a read error. The chain employs TRBV6-6 and TRBJ1-2, with D perhaps matching TRBD1 (6 bases). Trimming left V 5 bases short and J 4 bases short, with 17 bases between. The CDR3 contains 15 residues. Germline CDR1 is MNHNY and CDR2 is SVGAGI (reference sequence). Here the CDR3 reads CASSSTGEGGYGYTF. The CDR3 bases are TGTGCCAGCAGTAGCACGGGGGAGGGGGGCTATGGCTACACCTTC.

On this clonotype: A much larger clone lies one base from this, so it may be a read error. This chain uses TRBV28 with TRBJ2-7; TRBD2 matches at 10 bases. CDR1 is MDHEN, CDR2 SYDVKM, per germline. The CDR3 runs to 12 residues. CDR3 loop: CASSDATSGTRF. DNA of the CDR3: TGTGCCAGCAGTGACGCTACTAGCGGGACGCGCTTC.

The rearrangement joins TRBV10-3 to TRBJ2-3, with TRBD2 matching 10 bases. The junction had 7 bases not matched to a gene; V was cut back by 0 bases and J by 4 bases. Germline CDR1 reads ENHRY; CDR2 reads SYGVKD. The CDR3 runs to 17 residues. CDR3 loop: CAISESVGLAKADTQYF. The CDR3, as DNA: TGTGCCATCAGTGAGTCAGTGGGACTAGCGAAAGCAGATACGCAGTATTTT.

This CDR3 is CASSPLLGNTGELFF. DNA for the CDR3: TGCGCCAGCAGCCCACTACTAGGGAACACCGGGGAGCTGTTTTTT. The J gene is TRBJ2-2, the V gene TRBV4-1; maybe TRBD2 (5 bases). The CDR3 loop spans 15 amino acids. CDR1 is MGHRA and CDR2 is YSYEKL in the germline V gene. Trimming left V 4 bases short and J 1 base short, with 10 bases between.

On this clonotype: Just one base apart from a much larger clone, this may be a read error. The chain employs TRBV12-3 or TRBV12-4 and TRBJ1-1; a weak D match, TRBD1 (5 bases). The CDR3 loop spans 15 amino acids. CDR3 coding DNA: TGTGCCAGCAGTCCCGCGATGGGGCTGAACACTGTAGCTTTCTTT. This codes for CASSPAMGLNTVAFF.

This clonotype has ten or more counts. This chain uses TRBV5-1 with TRBJ2-1; the match to TRBD2 covers 13 bases. Germline V CDR1 and CDR2: SGHRS, YFSETQ. This CDR3 contains 17 residues. After removal of 5 bases from V and 8 bases from J, the junction contained 13 bases not matched to a gene. The CDR3 is CASRPLLAGGPSDEQFF. For the CDR3, the DNA is TGCGCCAGCAGGCCGTTACTAGCGGGAGGGCCTAGCGATGAGCAGTTCTTC.

The chain combines TRBV6-2 or TRBV6-3 with TRBJ2-7; 7 bases fit TRBD1. Trimming at V came to 6 bases and at J to 2 bases, leaving 4 bases not matched to a gene. The CDR3 has 13 amino acids. Germline CDR1 MNHEY, CDR2 SVGEGT. CDR3 sequence (DNA): TGTGCCAGCAGCGGGGACAGTACCTACGAGCAGTACTTC. This sequence encodes CASSGDSTYEQYF.

The chain employs TRBV6-5 and TRBJ1-3; D remains unclear. Trimming stripped 2 bases from V and 0 bases from J, with 17 bases between. The CDR3 runs 18 residues. CDR1 and CDR2 from the germline V gene are MNHEY and SVGAGI. The CDR3 DNA is TGTGCCAGCAGTTACGGGTTTGAAGGACCCTTCTCTGGAAACACCATATATTTT. This translates into CASSYGFEGPFSGNTIYF.

The rearrangement links TRBV10-1 to TRBJ2-7; 8 bases map to TRBD1. The V segment lost 2 bases and the J segment 4 bases; nucleotides outside the gene matches: 7. This CDR3 region has 15 residues. Per the germline V gene, CDR1 is WNHNN and CDR2 is SYGVQD (reference sequence). CDR3 nucleotides: TGCGCCAGCAGTGAGATCGCAGGGGGCGGGTACGAGCAGTACTTC. This gives the protein CASSEIAGGGYEQYF.

About this clonotype: A read error may account for a junction end that differs from germline. The chain recombines TRBV7-2 with TRBJ2-2, with a weak D call TRBD2 (5 bases). The CDR3 contains 13 residues. Germline-derived CDR1 and CDR2 are SGHTA and FQGNSA. CDR3 nucleotides: TGTGCCAGCAGCACGCGGTACACCGGGGAGCCGTTTTTT. Translated: CASSTRYTGEPFF.

Ten or more counts support this clonotype. The CDR3 loop is CASRGHKGEKLFF. As DNA, the CDR3 is TGTGCCAGCAGAGGTCATAAAGGGGAAAAACTGTTTTTT. The gene calls are TRBV12-3 or TRBV12-4 and TRBJ1-4; D remains unclear. V was pared by 6 bases and J by 8 bases, with 13 bases between. The CDR3 has 13 residues.

With regard to this clonotype: A much larger clone is a single base away; this may be a read error. The chain links TRBV19 to TRBJ2-1, with TRBD2 identical over 8 bases. This CDR3 contains 14 residues. Germline CDR1 LNHDA, CDR2 SQIVND (reference sequence). This chain's CDR3 is CASMETSAYTEQFF. The CDR3 nucleotides are TGTGCCAGTATGGAGACTAGCGCCTACACTGAGCAGTTCTTC.

This clonotype was detected many times. The chain has TRBV7-9 and TRBJ1-2; no clear D gene. CDR1 is SEHNR and CDR2 is FQNEAQ in the germline V gene (reference sequence). The CDR3 runs 15 residues. V lost 5 bases to trimming and J lost 0 bases, with 13 bases between them. CDR3 in amino acids: CASSPYGSSNYGYTF. Written as DNA, the CDR3 is TGTGCCAGCAGCCCCTATGGATCTTCTAACTATGGCTACACCTTC. The full variable domain, with the rest looked up from reference TRBV7-9 and TRBJ1-2, is DTGVSQNPRHKITKRGQNVTFRCDPISEHNRLYWYRQTLGQGPEFLTYFQNEAQLEKSRLLSDRFSAERPKGSFSTLEIQRTEQGDSAMYLCASSPYGSSNYGYTFGSGTRLTVV.

The genes are TRBV15 and TRBJ1-1, with 9 bases aligning to TRBD1. The CDR3 is made up of 17 amino acids. V trimming: 1 base; J trimming: 6 bases; junction bases outside the gene matches: 12. Germline values: CDR1 LNHNV, CDR2 YYDKDF (reference sequence). CDR3 in DNA: TGTGCCACCAGCAGAGCTTTTCCGGGACAGGGTACGCCTGAAGCTTTCTTT. Its protein is CATSRAFPGQGTPEAFF.

This clonotype was seen a handful of times. The chain carries TRBV4-3 and TRBJ1-3; no definite D call. Per the germline V gene, CDR1 is LGHNA and CDR2 is YSLEER. The CDR3 has 19 amino acids. The V end was cut by 0 bases, the J end by 0 bases, with 18 bases between. CDR3: CASSQDRAGSLYSGNTIYF. The CDR3 bases are TGCGCCAGCAGCCAAGATCGCGCGGGGTCTCTTTACTCTGGAAACACCATATATTTT.

In this sample, this clonotype turned up a few times. The chain employs TRBV3-1 and TRBJ1-1; D gene uncertain. This CDR3 comprises 16 residues. V was shortened by 0 bases and J by 1 base, with 12 bases between the two germline ends. The germline V gene encodes CDR1 LGHDT and CDR2 YNNKEL (reference sequence). The CDR3 region has the DNA TGTGCCAGCAGCCAAGATTTGGGGATACCGAACACTGAAGCTTTCTTT. This sequence encodes CASSQDLGIPNTEAFF. The whole variable domain, remainder taken from reference TRBV3-1 and TRBJ1-1, is DTAVSQTPKYLVTQMGNDKSIKCEQNLGHDTMYWYKQDSKKFLKIMFSYNNKELIINETVPNRFSPKSPDKAHLNLHINSLELGDSAVYFCASSQDLGIPNTEAFFGQGTRLTVV.